One and the same sample provided the 31 T cell receptor beta chains below, sequenced in a study of blood T cell repertoires in COVID-19. Measured with immunoSEQ multiplex PCR; TCRdb has only the in-frame clones, and not every one. Here the sample spans over 300,000 clones, around 82% being singletons. Input material: peripheral blood. The receptors were sampled from a woman between 50 and 59 years old with acute or convalescent COVID-19.

The genes are TRBV19 and TRBJ1-1; TRBD1 might be the D (5 bases). Germline CDR1 LNHDA, CDR2 SQIVND (reference sequence). The V and J ends lost 4 bases and 4 bases respectively, with 13 bases between them. There are 14 residues in the CDR3. In DNA, the CDR3 is TGTGCCAGTAGTAACGGTCCAAGGGGCACTGAAGCTTTCTTT. Protein: CASSNGPRGTEAFF.

The chain uses TRBV6-5 and TRBJ1-1; D perhaps matches TRBD1 (5 bases). Germline lookup yields CDR1 MNHEY and CDR2 SVGAGI. The CDR3 loop spans 15 amino acids. V was trimmed by 0 bases and J by 1 base, leaving 9 bases between them. The CDR3 coding sequence is TGTGCCAGCAGTTACTCGGGGCGGCGGAACACTGAAGCTTTCTTT. This gives the protein CASSYSGRRNTEAFF.

J is TRBJ1-1 and V is TRBV7-2; possibly TRBD1 for D (5 bases). V lost 4 bases and J lost 3, with 9 bases in between. CDR1 is SGHTA, CDR2 FQGNSA, per germline. CDR3 length: 13 residues. The DNA for the CDR3 is TGTGCCAGCAGCTCAGACAGTGACACTGAAGCTTTCTTT. Translation: CASSSDSDTEAFF.

The chain employs TRBV21-1 and TRBJ1-4. TRBV21-1 counts as a pseudogene. The CDR3 length is 14 residues. CDR3 nucleotides: TGTGCCAGCGGAAAGGGACTAACTAATGAAAAACTGTTTTTT. Translation gives CASGKGLTNEKLFF.

The V call is TRBV12-5, the J call TRBJ2-5, with D possibly TRBD2 on 7 matching bases. The CDR3 totals 13 residues. Trimming removed 3 bases at V and 5 bases at J, with 10 bases between. Per the germline V gene, CDR1 is LGHNT and CDR2 is FRNRAP. The CDR3 protein is CASGLEGGETQYF. CDR3 nucleotides: TGTGCTAGTGGTTTAGAGGGGGGGGAGACCCAGTACTTC.

The V gene is TRBV4-1, the J gene TRBJ2-1; 9 bases align to TRBD2. The ends lost 6 bases at V and 6 bases at J; junction bases unmatched: 6. The CDR3 extends over 14 amino acids. The germline V gene encodes CDR1 MGHRA and CDR2 YSYEKL. CDR3 sequence (DNA): TGCGCCAGCAGAGAGAGCGGGGGGACCAATGAGCAGTTCTTC. Encoded protein: CASRESGGTNEQFF.

This clone was counted between two and nine times. The V gene is TRBV3-1 (or the pseudogene TRBV3-2), the J gene TRBJ2-5; 9 positions agree with TRBD1. CDR1 LGHDT and CDR2 YNNKEL come from the germline V gene (reference sequence). V was pared by 4 bases and J by 5 bases, with 11 bases of the junction left unmatched. CDR3 length equals 16 residues. The CDR3 DNA sequence: TGTGCCAGCAGCCTTTTCCGGGACAGGGCGAGTGAGACCCAGTACTTC. Translated: CASSLFRDRASETQYF.

The chain employs TRBV5-1 and TRBJ2-5; D is possibly TRBD1 (6 bases). V shed 6 bases and J shed 3 bases, with 15 bases lying between them. Germline values: CDR1 SGHRS, CDR2 YFSETQ. The CDR3 length is 14 residues. DNA for the CDR3: TGCGCCAGCATGGACAGTGGGGGAAAAGAGACCCAGTACTTC. It yields the protein CASMDSGGKETQYF.

The rearrangement uses TRBV7-9 and TRBJ2-3; 8 bases map to TRBD2. The CDR3 spans 12 residues. Trimming cost V 8 bases and J 5 bases; bases outside gene matches: 3. Germline CDR1 and CDR2: SEHNR and FQNEAQ (reference sequence). Written as DNA, the CDR3 is TGTGCCAGCGGAGCGGGGGTAGATACGCAGTATTTT. Protein sequence: CASGAGVDTQYF.

The chain joins TRBV6-5 to TRBJ2-1; 7 nucleotides align to TRBD1. This CDR3 region has 12 residues. Trimming took 6 bases from V and 12 from J; bases not matched to a gene: 8. The germline V gene encodes CDR1 MNHEY and CDR2 SVGAGI. CDR3 nucleotide sequence: TGTGCCAGCAGCCCACGACAGGGTGGGCAGTTCTTC. This encodes CASSPRQGGQFF.

J is TRBJ1-2 and V is TRBV27, with TRBD1 as a possible D gene (5 bases). V was trimmed by 2 bases and J by 3 bases, leaving 10 bases between them. CDR1 is MNHEY and CDR2 is SMNVEV in the germline V gene (reference sequence). CDR3 length equals 14 residues. The CDR3 coding sequence is TGTGCCAGCAGTTTAATTGGAGGGGACTATGGCTACACCTTC. Translating gives CASSLIGGDYGYTF.

This clone was detected many times. The gene calls are TRBV9 and TRBJ1-1; TRBD1 might be the D (5 bases). V shed 3 bases and J shed 0 bases, with 12 bases lying between them. Germline CDR1 reads SGDLS; CDR2 reads YYNGEE. There are 15 residues in the CDR3. The CDR3 loop is CASSERGYMNTEAFF. CDR3 in DNA: TGTGCCAGCAGCGAACGGGGGTATATGAACACTGAAGCTTTCTTT.

This clone was found once. This rearrangement joins TRBV18 to TRBJ2-7, with TRBD2 matching 7 bases. After removal of 4 bases from V and 0 bases from J, the junction contained 3 bases not matched to a gene. The CDR3 is 14 amino acids. Germline values: CDR1 KGHSH, CDR2 LQKENI. CDR3: CASSRGGSSYEQYF. The DNA of the CDR3 is TGTGCCAGCTCACGGGGGGGGAGCTCCTACGAGCAGTACTTC.

The V call is TRBV29-1, the J call TRBJ1-2; D is perhaps TRBD1 (5 bases). The V end was cut by 2 bases, the J end by 8 bases, with 9 bases between. CDR1 and CDR2 (germline): SQVTM, ANQGSEA. The CDR3 sequence is 11 residues long. CDR3 protein: CSVEQGRGYTF. The CDR3 DNA sequence: TGCAGCGTTGAACAGGGCCGGGGCTACACCTTC.

This chain joins TRBV7-2 and TRBJ1-2; no firm D call. CDR1 and CDR2 from the germline V gene are SGHTA and FQGNSA. The CDR3 spans 13 residues. V lost 3 bases, J lost 2 bases, and 7 bases lay in between. In nucleotides, the CDR3 is TGTGCCAGCAGCTTGGTTGAGAACTATGGCTACACCTTC. Translating it yields CASSLVENYGYTF.

J is TRBJ1-1 and V is TRBV6-5; 8 nucleotides line up with TRBD1. The germline gives CDR1 MNHEY, CDR2 SVGAGI. J gave up 5 bases and V 5 bases, and 10 bases lay outside the gene matches. This CDR3 contains 15 residues. Here the CDR3 DNA reads TGTGCCAGCAGTCTAGGGGTGACAGGGGAAACTGAAGCTTTCTTT. It is translated as CASSLGVTGETEAFF.

This rearrangement joins TRBV3-1 (or the pseudogene TRBV3-2) to TRBJ1-2; D perhaps matches TRBD1 (5 bases). The germline V gene has CDR1 LGHDT and CDR2 YNNKEL (reference sequence). Trimming took 6 bases from V and 8 from J, leaving 13 bases between them. CDR3 length: 12 residues. The CDR3 DNA reads TGTGCCAGCAGAGGGGCCGGTGACGGCTACACCTTC. It yields the protein CASRGAGDGYTF.

This clone was counted only a few times. DNA of the CDR3: TGCGCCAGCAGCTTGGGCCCGACAGTCGCCTCTGGAAACACCATATATTTT. This encodes CASSLGPTVASGNTIYF. The rearrangement joins TRBV5-1 to TRBJ1-3; tentatively, D is TRBD1 (5 bases). The CDR3 has 17 amino acids. Germline CDR1 and CDR2: SGHRS and YFSETQ. Trimming took off 0 bases at V and 0 bases at J, with 13 bases between the two ends.

Regarding this clone: The same CDR3 arises from other DNA sequences in this sample as well. This chain uses TRBV12-3 or TRBV12-4 with TRBJ2-5; 8 nucleotides agree with TRBD2. The CDR3 contains 13 residues. Unmatched junction bases numbered 3, after V lost 4 bases and J lost 5 bases. CDR3 sequence reads: CASSSGGRETQYF. CDR3 DNA: TGTGCCAGCAGTTCGGGGGGGAGGGAGACCCAGTACTTC.

The chain links TRBV7-8 to TRBJ1-1; D is perhaps TRBD1 (5 bases). Germline CDR1 SGHVS, CDR2 FQNEAQ. Trimming pared 5 bases from V and 4 bases from J, leaving 17 bases between. CDR3 length: 15 amino acids. CDR3 residues: CASSPASLRGTEAFF. In nucleotides, the CDR3 is TGTGCCAGCAGCCCGGCGTCCTTAAGGGGCACTGAAGCTTTCTTT.

V and J are TRBV12-3 or TRBV12-4 and TRBJ1-6; a possible D gene is TRBD1 (5 bases). The V gene lost 5 bases and the J gene lost 10 bases, with 9 bases spanning the gap. CDR3 size: 12 residues. CDR3: CASSEQESPLHF. The DNA for the CDR3 is TGTGCCAGCAGTGAACAGGAATCACCCCTCCACTTT.

This clone was detected only once. The chain has TRBV29-1 and TRBJ2-3; 9 nucleotides align to TRBD1. CDR1 and CDR2 from the germline V gene are SQVTM and ANQGSEA. This CDR3 is built from 13 residues. Unmatched junction bases numbered 3, after V lost 4 bases and J lost 4 bases. CDR3 DNA sequence: TGCAGCGTTGTGGACAGGGGAGCAGATACGCAGTATTTT. Its protein is CSVVDRGADTQYF.

This chain uses TRBV5-4 with TRBJ1-5; tentatively, D is TRBD1 (6 bases). This CDR3 comprises 15 residues. Germline CDR1 SGHNT, CDR2 YYREEE (reference sequence). V was pared by 4 bases and J by 7 bases, with 18 bases between. DNA for the CDR3: TGTGCCAGCAGCCATGGGGGCGGGGAGGGCCAGCCCCAGCATTTT. It translates to CASSHGGGEGQPQHF.

The J gene is TRBJ1-2, the V gene TRBV2; D call uncertain. There are 15 residues in the CDR3. The germline CDR1 and CDR2 sequences are SNHLY and FYNNEI. V was cut by 0 bases and J by 8 bases, with 16 bases left in between. The CDR3 sequence: CASSEALSESGGYTF. The CDR3 DNA reads as TGTGCCAGCAGTGAAGCGCTTTCCGAATCGGGGGGCTACACCTTC.

This chain's CDR3 is CSVRSRNEQFF. CDR3 sequence (DNA): TGCAGCGTGAGGAGCCGCAATGAGCAGTTCTTC. The chain recombines TRBV29-1 with TRBJ2-1; no firm D call. V lost 6 bases, J lost 6 bases, and 9 bases lay in between. In germline, CDR1 is SQVTM, CDR2 ANQGSEA. The CDR3 is 11 amino acids.

This clone was seen a handful of times. The J gene is TRBJ2-3, the V gene TRBV7-2; TRBD2 agrees at 10 bases. Germline V CDR1 and CDR2: SGHTA, FQGNSA. V was clipped by 3 bases and J by 4 bases; unmatched bases: 7. This CDR3 has 16 residues. Here the CDR3 reads CASSFMSGGAADTQYF. The CDR3 DNA follows: TGTGCCAGCAGCTTTATGAGCGGGGGGGCCGCAGATACGCAGTATTTT.

This clone was seen a few times. The CDR3 DNA sequence: TGTGCCAGCAGCCAAGACAAGGGGACAGGGAACGTCGAGCAGTACTTC. Its protein is CASSQDKGTGNVEQYF. This sequence joins TRBV3-1 (or the pseudogene TRBV3-2) and TRBJ2-7; 9 bases line up with TRBD1. The CDR3 is 16 residues long. Trimming removed 0 bases from V and 6 bases from J; junction bases left unmatched: 9. CDR1 LGHDT and CDR2 YNNKEL come from the germline V gene (reference sequence).

The chain couples TRBV30 to TRBJ2-3; D is uncertain. This CDR3 comprises 12 residues. Germline V gene sequence: CDR1 GTSNPN, CDR2 SVGIG (reference sequence). Trimming removed 7 bases from V and 2 bases from J, with 10 bases in between. The chain's CDR3 is CAFTRFTDTQYF. CDR3 nucleotides: TGTGCCTTTACTCGGTTCACAGATACGCAGTATTTT.

The chain couples TRBV13 to TRBJ2-1; 8 nucleotides align to TRBD1. Looked up from germline, CDR1 is PRHDT and CDR2 is FYEKMQ (reference sequence). The trim removed 5 bases at V and 10 bases at J, leaving 16 bases unmatched. This CDR3 comprises 16 residues. CDR3 nucleotide sequence: TGTGCCAGCAGCGGGACTTGGACAGGGAGAGTTGGGGAGCAGTTCTTC. Translated: CASSGTWTGRVGEQFF.

The sample holds a few counts of this clone. The V call is TRBV5-1, the J call TRBJ2-3; perhaps TRBD2 as D (5 bases). The CDR3 loop spans 12 amino acids. V lost 4 bases and J lost 6, with 9 bases in between. CDR1 and CDR2 (germline): SGHRS, YFSETQ. Written as DNA, the CDR3 is TGCGCCAGCAGCCAGAAGCGGGATACGCAGTATTTT. Its translation: CASSQKRDTQYF.

This CDR3 is CASKTHTRDNEQFF. Written as DNA, the CDR3 is TGTGCCAGCAAGACACACACTAGGGACAATGAGCAGTTCTTC. V is TRBV7-2 and J is TRBJ2-1, with D perhaps matching TRBD2 (5 bases). The length of the CDR3 is 14 residues. Trimming stripped 7 bases from V and 5 bases from J, with 15 bases between. Germline assignment: CDR1 SGHTA and CDR2 FQGNSA.